This passage covers 8 T cell receptor beta chains from one sample sequenced in a study of response to subunit inactivated influenza vaccine. A single record per CDR3 protein comes from TCRdb applying MiXCR to the RT-PCR reads. The sample consists of 500,000 or so distinct CDR3 sequences, about 15% of them appearing once. This sample comprised CD4+ T cells sorted from PBMCs, obtained about 23 months after vaccination. The receptors here all came from a man aged 45 to 75 who received an inactivated influenza vaccine.

The chain links TRBV7-9 to TRBJ1-1, with no clear D. V was shortened by 1 base and J by 2 bases, with 5 bases between the two germline ends. The CDR3 spans 13 residues. Germline V lookup: CDR1 SEHNR, CDR2 FQNEAQ (reference sequence). As DNA, the CDR3 is TGTGCCAGCAGCTTAGTTTTTAACACTGAAGCTTTCTTT. Translating it yields CASSLVFNTEAFF.

A few counts support this clonotype. The chain carries TRBV28 and TRBJ1-2, with D possibly matching TRBD1 (5 bases). The CDR3 is 14 amino acids. Germline CDR1 reads MDHEN; CDR2 reads SYDVKM. With 7 bases removed from V and 6 bases from J, the gap between germline ends came to 18 bases. CDR3 sequence (DNA): TGTGCCAGCACCGCGGTGGGACGAGAGCATGGCTACACCTTC. This sequence encodes CASTAVGREHGYTF.

This clonotype occurred a few times. V usage is TRBV18 and J usage is TRBJ1-1; the match to TRBD1 covers 10 bases. Trimming removed 4 bases from V and 0 bases from J; junction bases left unmatched: 5. The CDR3 consists of 16 residues. Germline CDR1 and CDR2: KGHSH and LQKENI. The CDR3, as DNA: TGTGCCAGCTCACTAGGGACAGGGGCCATGAACACTGAAGCTTTCTTT. It specifies CASSLGTGAMNTEAFF.

There are a few counts of this clonotype. The chain has TRBV28 and TRBJ1-4; 8 bases match TRBD1. The germline CDR1 and CDR2 sequences are MDHEN and SYDVKM. Germline trimming cut 6 bases from V and 6 bases from J; bases unmatched to any gene: 12. The CDR3 extends over 16 amino acids. The CDR3 protein is CASSLTGQGFDEKLFF. In nucleotides, the CDR3 is TGTGCCAGCAGCCTCACCGGACAGGGCTTCGATGAAAAACTGTTTTTT.

This chain uses TRBV12-3 or TRBV12-4 with TRBJ2-1, with D tentatively TRBD1 or TRBD2 (6 bases each). CDR3 size: 15 residues. Between the trimmed V and J ends, which lost 6 bases and 6 bases, there was a span of 18 bases. DNA of the CDR3: TGTGCCAGCAGCCTGGGGCCCAGGGGAGGCAATGAGCAGTTCTTC. It specifies CASSLGPRGGNEQFF.

This clonotype was observed a handful of times. This chain uses TRBV6-1 with TRBJ2-1; perhaps TRBD2 as D (7 bases). CDR3 length: 19 residues. Per germline, CDR1 MNHNS and CDR2 SASEGT. V gave up 4 bases and J gave up 0 bases, with 22 bases separating them. The DNA of the CDR3 is TGTGCCAGCAGTGTCCGGTCGGGGGGCGTCCGAAGCTCCTACAATGAGCAGTTCTTC. This gives the protein CASSVRSGGVRSSYNEQFF.

This chain uses TRBV4-1 with TRBJ2-1; 7 bases line up with TRBD2. Germline-derived CDR1 and CDR2 are MGHRA and YSYEKL. The CDR3 is made up of 15 amino acids. The V and J ends lost 6 bases and 4 bases, in that order; junction bases with no gene match: 9. CDR3 residues: CASSLGLGFYNEQFF. CDR3 in DNA: TGCGCCAGCAGTCTAGGACTAGGCTTTTACAATGAGCAGTTCTTC.

This clonotype showed up just once. V usage is TRBV6-1 and J usage is TRBJ2-1; 8 nucleotides line up with TRBD2. From germline, CDR1 is MNHNS and CDR2 SASEGT. The CDR3 runs to 15 residues. After removal of 6 bases from V and 7 bases from J, the junction contained 11 bases not matched to a gene. Here the CDR3 reads CASSASGLVRNEQFF. The CDR3 region has the DNA TGTGCCAGCAGCGCATCGGGACTAGTACGGAATGAGCAGTTCTTC.